These 7 T cell receptor beta chains originate from one sample sequenced in a study of blood T cell repertoires in COVID-19. Measured with immunoSEQ multiplex PCR; TCRdb has only the in-frame clones, and not every one. The sample lists a few hundred thousand clones, roughly 91% occurring once. What was sequenced was PBMCs or T cells enriched from blood (not recorded which). The receptor set was obtained from a woman younger than 35 who had recovered from COVID-19.

This chain joins TRBV4-1 and TRBJ2-2, with TRBD1 matching 7 bases. The CDR3 loop spans 16 amino acids. The junction had 6 bases not matched to a gene; V was cut back by 1 base and J by 4 bases. CDR1 is MGHRA, CDR2 YSYEKL, per germline. CDR3 DNA: TGCGCCAGCAGCCAAGTCGCCGGGACAGCCACCGGGGAGCTGTTTTTT. As protein: CASSQVAGTATGELFF.

The chain combines TRBV2 with TRBJ2-5, with 8 nucleotides matching TRBD2. The ends lost 7 bases at V and 4 bases at J; junction bases unmatched: 5. This CDR3 region has 13 residues. The germline gives CDR1 SNHLY, CDR2 FYNNEI. CDR3 nucleotide sequence: TGTGCCAGCAACCCGGGACTAGGAGAGACCCAGTACTTC. Translation gives CASNPGLGETQYF.

The chain uses TRBV5-6 and TRBJ1-4, with D unclear. CDR3 size: 16 residues. Trimming took 4 bases from V and 0 from J, leaving 13 bases between them. Germline V CDR1 and CDR2: SGHDT, YYEEEE. CDR3 bases: TGTGCCAGCAGCCCAAACGCGCCCCCAACTAATGAAAAACTGTTTTTT. It is translated as CASSPNAPPTNEKLFF.

V gene TRBV6-5 combines with J gene TRBJ2-2, with D perhaps matching TRBD2 (5 bases). Germline loops: CDR1 MNHEY, CDR2 SVGAGI. The ends were cut back, 8 bases at V and 6 bases at J, with 10 bases in the middle. There are 12 residues in the CDR3. In nucleotides, the CDR3 is TGTGCCAGCCAGAGGGCGTCCGGGGAGCTGTTTTTT. It yields the protein CASQRASGELFF.

This chain links TRBV19 with TRBJ1-2; 7 bases match TRBD1. The germline V gene encodes CDR1 LNHDA and CDR2 SQIVND (reference sequence). The J segment lost 1 base and the V segment lost 6 bases, leaving 8 bases of the junction unmatched. There are 15 residues in the CDR3. The CDR3 DNA follows: TGTGCCAGTAGCCTACAGGGGCAGCATAACTATGGCTACACCTTC. Amino acids: CASSLQGQHNYGYTF.

The chain joins TRBV7-2 to TRBJ2-5, with 13 bases identical to TRBD2. The CDR3 runs to 15 residues. Germline V lookup: CDR1 SGHTA, CDR2 FQGNSA. Losses at the gene ends were 5 bases for V and 7 bases for J; bases not matched to a gene: 7. In nucleotides, the CDR3 is TGTGCCAGCAGCACTAGCGGGGGGGGCAGGGGGACCCAGTACTTC. The encoded protein is CASSTSGGGRGTQYF.

This clone was seen once. The rearrangement uses TRBV6-4 and TRBJ1-2; D is perhaps TRBD1 (5 bases). The CDR3 contains 14 residues. Trimming took off 8 bases at V and 3 bases at J, with 16 bases between the two ends. In germline, CDR1 is MRHNA, CDR2 SNTAGT. CDR3 in amino acids: CASRLQEGDYGYTF. CDR3 DNA sequence: TGTGCCAGCCGCTTACAGGAGGGCGACTATGGCTACACCTTC.